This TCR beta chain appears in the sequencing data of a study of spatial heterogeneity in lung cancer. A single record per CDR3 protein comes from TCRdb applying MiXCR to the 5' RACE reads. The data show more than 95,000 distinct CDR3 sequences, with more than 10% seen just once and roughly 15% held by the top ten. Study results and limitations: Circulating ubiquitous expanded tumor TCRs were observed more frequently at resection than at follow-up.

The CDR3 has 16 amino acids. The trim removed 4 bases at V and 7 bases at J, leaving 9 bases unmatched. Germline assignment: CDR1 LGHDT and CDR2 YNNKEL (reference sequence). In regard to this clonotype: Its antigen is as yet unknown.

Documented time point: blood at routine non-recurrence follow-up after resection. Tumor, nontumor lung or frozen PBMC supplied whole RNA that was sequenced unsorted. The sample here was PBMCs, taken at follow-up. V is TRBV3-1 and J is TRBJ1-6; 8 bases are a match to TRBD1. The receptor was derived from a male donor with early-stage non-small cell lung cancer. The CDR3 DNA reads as TGTGCCAGCAGCCCAGGGGGCGGGACAGGAAATTCACCCCTCCACTTT. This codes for CASSPGGGTGNSPLHF.